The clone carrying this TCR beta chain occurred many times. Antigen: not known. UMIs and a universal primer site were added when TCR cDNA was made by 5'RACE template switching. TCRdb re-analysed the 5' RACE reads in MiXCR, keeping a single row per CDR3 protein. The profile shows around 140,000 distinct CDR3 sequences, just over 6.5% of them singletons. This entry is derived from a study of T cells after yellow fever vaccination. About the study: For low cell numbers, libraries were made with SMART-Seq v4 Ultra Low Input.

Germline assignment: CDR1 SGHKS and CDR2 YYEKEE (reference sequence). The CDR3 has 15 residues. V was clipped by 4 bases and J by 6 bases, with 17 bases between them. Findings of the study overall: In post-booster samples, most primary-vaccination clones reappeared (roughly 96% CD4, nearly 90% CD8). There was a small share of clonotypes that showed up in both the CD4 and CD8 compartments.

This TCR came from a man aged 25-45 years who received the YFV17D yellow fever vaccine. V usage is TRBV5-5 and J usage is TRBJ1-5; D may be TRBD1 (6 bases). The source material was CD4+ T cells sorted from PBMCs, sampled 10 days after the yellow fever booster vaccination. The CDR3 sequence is CASSPLGQGIQPQHF. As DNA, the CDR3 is TGTGCCAGCAGCCCACTGGGGCAGGGGATTCAGCCCCAGCATTTT.